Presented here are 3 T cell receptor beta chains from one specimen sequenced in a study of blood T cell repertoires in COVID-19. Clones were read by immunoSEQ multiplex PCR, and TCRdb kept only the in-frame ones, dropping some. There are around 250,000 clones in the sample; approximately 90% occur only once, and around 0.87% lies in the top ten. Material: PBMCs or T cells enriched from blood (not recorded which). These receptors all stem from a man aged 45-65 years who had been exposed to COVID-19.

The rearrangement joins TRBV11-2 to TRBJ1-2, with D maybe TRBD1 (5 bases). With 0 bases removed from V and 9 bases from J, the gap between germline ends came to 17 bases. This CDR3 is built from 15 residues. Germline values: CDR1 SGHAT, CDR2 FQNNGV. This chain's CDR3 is CASSLDPSRGERYTF. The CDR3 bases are TGTGCCAGCAGCTTAGATCCGTCCCGGGGGGAGCGCTACACCTTC.

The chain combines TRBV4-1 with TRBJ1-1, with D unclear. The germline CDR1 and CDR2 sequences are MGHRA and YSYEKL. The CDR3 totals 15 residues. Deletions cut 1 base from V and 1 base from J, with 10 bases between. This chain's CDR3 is CASSQVYRGNTEAFF. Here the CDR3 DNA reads TGCGCCAGCAGCCAAGTATACCGGGGGAACACTGAAGCTTTCTTT.

This CDR3 is CASSKGQGGTDTQYF. CDR3 nucleotide sequence: TGTGCCAGCAGCAAGGGACAGGGGGGGACAGATACGCAGTATTTT. The chain has TRBV11-2 and TRBJ2-3, with TRBD1 matching 11 bases. This CDR3 spans 15 amino acids. Germline CDR1 SGHAT, CDR2 FQNNGV. J lost 3 bases, V lost 5 bases, and 4 bases had no gene match.